A selection of T cell receptor beta chains follows, all from one sample in a study of shared clonotypes between healthy human individuals. Using immunoSEQ multiplex PCR, the repertoire was profiled, and TCRdb retains in-frame clones only, with some absent. The sample includes approximately 2,000,000 clones, around 93% seen only once; the top ten take 0.37%. Sequencing was performed on naive CD4+ T cells from PBMCs. These TCRs come from a man aged 18 to 35 in good health. Some clones in this sample may be carry-over from other donors' samples. The CDR3 runs from the conserved cysteine through the conserved F or W. The D gene is left open where the match is weak. Rows may omit the clone size; those that give it use once, few, many or a size class.

D gene: TRBD2
clone size: -
J gene: TRBJ2-3
V gene: TRBV11-3
CDR3 protein: CASSLGGAGPGDTQYF
CDR3 DNA: TGTGCCAGCAGCTTAGGTGGAGCGGGACCAGGAGATACGCAGTATTTT

D gene: TRBD2
clone size: -
J gene: TRBJ2-7
V gene: TRBV30
CDR3 protein: CAWSVGLAGPYEQYF
CDR3 DNA: TGTGCCTGGAGTGTGGGGCTAGCGGGACCCTACGAGCAGTACTTC

D gene: -
clone size: -
J gene: TRBJ2-3
V gene: TRBV7-9
CDR3 protein: CASVRDIYTDTQYF
CDR3 DNA: TGTGCCAGTGTCCGGGACATTTACACAGATACGCAGTATTTT

D gene: -
clone size: -
J gene: TRBJ2-7
V gene: TRBV5-1
CDR3 protein: CASSFKDEQYF
CDR3 DNA: TGCGCCAGCAGCTTCAAAGACGAGCAGTACTTC

D gene: -
clone size: -
J gene: TRBJ1-5
V gene: TRBV5-1
CDR3 protein: CASRSDSHQPQHF
CDR3 DNA: TGCGCCAGCAGATCGGACAGTCATCAGCCCCAGCATTTT

D gene: -
clone size: once
J gene: TRBJ1-1
V gene: TRBV18
CDR3 protein: CASGKGILNTEAFF
CDR3 DNA: TGTGCCAGCGGTAAGGGAATACTGAACACTGAAGCTTTCTTT

D gene: TRBD1
clone size: -
J gene: TRBJ2-1
V gene: TRBV19
CDR3 protein: CASSGRGQGIYNEQFF
CDR3 DNA: TGTGCCAGTAGTGGGCGAGGACAGGGAATATACAATGAGCAGTTCTTC

D gene: -
clone size: -
J gene: TRBJ1-1
V gene: TRBV5-1
CDR3 protein: CASRVGPSAEAFF
CDR3 DNA: TGCGCCAGCCGAGTGGGGCCCTCGGCTGAAGCTTTCTTT

D gene: -
clone size: -
J gene: TRBJ2-7
V gene: TRBV28
CDR3 protein: CASAITYEQYF
CDR3 DNA: TGTGCCAGCGCAATAACCTACGAGCAGTACTTC

D gene: TRBD1
clone size: -
J gene: TRBJ1-4
V gene: TRBV4-1
CDR3 protein: CASSQEGRGTTNEKLFF
CDR3 DNA: TGCGCCAGCAGCCAAGAAGGCAGGGGGACAACTAATGAAAAACTGTTTTTT

D gene: -
clone size: -
J gene: TRBJ2-7
V gene: TRBV18
CDR3 protein: CASSPPPKTEQYF
CDR3 DNA: TGTGCCAGCTCACCCCCCCCGAAAACCGAGCAGTACTTC

D gene: -
clone size: -
J gene: TRBJ2-7
V gene: TRBV28
CDR3 protein: CASTTSLEAAYEQYF
CDR3 DNA: TGTGCCAGCACCACCTCTCTAGAGGCCGCCTACGAGCAGTACTTC

D gene: TRBD2
clone size: -
J gene: TRBJ2-7
V gene: TRBV6-5
CDR3 protein: CASSFLLAGGPHEQYF
CDR3 DNA: TGTGCCAGCAGTTTCCTTCTAGCGGGAGGGCCCCACGAGCAGTACTTC

D gene: TRBD2
clone size: -
J gene: TRBJ2-5
V gene: TRBV7-9
CDR3 protein: CASSRTLAGGPQETQYF
CDR3 DNA: TGTGCCAGCAGCCGGACGCTAGCGGGAGGGCCACAAGAGACCCAGTACTTC

D gene: -
clone size: -
J gene: TRBJ1-2
V gene: TRBV2
CDR3 protein: CASSEAGGPYGYTF
CDR3 DNA: TGTGCCAGCAGTGAGGCCGGGGGACCCTATGGCTACACCTTC

D gene: -
clone size: few
J gene: TRBJ1-3
V gene: TRBV4-1
CDR3 protein: CASSQDLIRGGNTIYF
CDR3 DNA: TGCGCCAGCAGCCAAGATCTCATTCGGGGAGGGAACACCATATATTTT

D gene: -
clone size: -
J gene: TRBJ2-3
V gene: TRBV10-1
CDR3 protein: CASREGSSTDTQYF
CDR3 DNA: TGCGCCAGCAGGGAGGGTTCGAGCACAGATACGCAGTATTTT

D gene: TRBD2
clone size: -
J gene: TRBJ2-7
V gene: TRBV4-2
CDR3 protein: CASSQDLPGLAGADEQYF
CDR3 DNA: TGTGCCAGCAGCCAAGATCTTCCGGGACTAGCGGGAGCCGACGAGCAGTACTTC

D gene: TRBD1
clone size: -
J gene: TRBJ1-1
V gene: TRBV18
CDR3 protein: CASFPTGVNTEAFF
CDR3 DNA: TGTGCCAGCTTCCCGACAGGGGTGAACACTGAAGCTTTCTTT

D gene: TRBD2
clone size: -
J gene: TRBJ2-5
V gene: TRBV7-9
CDR3 protein: CASSNVAGGQETQYF
CDR3 DNA: TGTGCCAGCAGCAATGTAGCGGGAGGGCAAGAGACCCAGTACTTC

D gene: -
clone size: -
J gene: TRBJ2-1
V gene: TRBV7-2
CDR3 protein: CASSPGPGALYNEQFF
CDR3 DNA: TGTGCCAGCAGCCCCGGCCCGGGAGCCCTCTACAATGAGCAGTTCTTC

D gene: -
clone size: once
J gene: TRBJ2-3
V gene: TRBV5-4
CDR3 protein: CASSLDQSTDTQYF
CDR3 DNA: TGTGCCAGCAGCTTGGACCAGAGCACAGATACGCAGTATTTT

D gene: -
clone size: -
J gene: TRBJ1-1
V gene: TRBV11-1
CDR3 protein: CASSSRGWYTEAFF
CDR3 DNA: TGTGCCAGCAGCTCGCGGGGCTGGTACACTGAAGCTTTCTTT

D gene: TRBD1
clone size: -
J gene: TRBJ2-2
V gene: TRBV11-3
CDR3 protein: CASSFGQGANTGELFF
CDR3 DNA: TGTGCCAGCAGCTTTGGACAGGGGGCTAACACCGGGGAGCTGTTTTTT

D gene: -
clone size: -
J gene: TRBJ2-6
V gene: TRBV7-2
CDR3 protein: CASSLAVSAVSGANVLTF
CDR3 DNA: TGTGCCAGCAGCTTAGCGGTCTCGGCAGTCTCTGGGGCCAACGTCCTGACTTTC

D gene: -
clone size: -
J gene: TRBJ1-4
V gene: TRBV9
CDR3 protein: CASSPGAHGGRDEKLFF
CDR3 DNA: TGTGCCAGCAGCCCCGGAGCCCACGGGGGTAGGGATGAAAAACTGTTTTTT

D gene: -
clone size: -
J gene: TRBJ1-4
V gene: TRBV5-1
CDR3 protein: CASSSDLRAEANEKLFF
CDR3 DNA: TGCGCCAGCAGCTCCGACCTTCGGGCCGAGGCTAATGAAAAACTGTTTTTT

D gene: -
clone size: -
J gene: TRBJ1-6
V gene: TRBV30
CDR3 protein: CAWSVESNSPLHF
CDR3 DNA: TGTGCCTGGAGTGTAGAATCAAATTCACCCCTCCACTTT

D gene: -
clone size: -
J gene: TRBJ1-5
V gene: TRBV6-5
CDR3 protein: CASRAQINQPQHF
CDR3 DNA: TGTGCCAGCAGGGCACAGATCAATCAGCCCCAGCATTTT

D gene: -
clone size: -
J gene: TRBJ2-7
V gene: TRBV6-5
CDR3 protein: CASSSVQTSYEQYF
CDR3 DNA: TGTGCCAGCAGTTCAGTACAAACCTCCTACGAGCAGTACTTC

D gene: TRBD2
clone size: -
J gene: TRBJ2-1
V gene: TRBV28
CDR3 protein: CASSLLSTPRTGTSGRSTEQFF
CDR3 DNA: TGTGCCAGCAGTTTATTATCGACGCCTAGAACCGGGACTAGCGGGAGATCGACTGAGCAGTTCTTC

D gene: -
clone size: -
J gene: TRBJ2-1
V gene: TRBV14
CDR3 protein: CASSHRSYNEQFF
CDR3 DNA: TGTGCCAGCAGCCATCGCTCCTACAATGAGCAGTTCTTC

D gene: -
clone size: -
J gene: TRBJ2-7
V gene: TRBV29-1
CDR3 protein: CSVGGAQVEQYF
CDR3 DNA: TGCAGCGTTGGAGGGGCGCAGGTGGAGCAGTACTTC

D gene: TRBD2
clone size: -
J gene: TRBJ2-7
V gene: TRBV25-1
CDR3 protein: CASSASGTSSYEQYF
CDR3 DNA: TGTGCCAGCAGTGCCTCCGGGACTAGCTCTTACGAGCAGTACTTC

D gene: TRBD1
clone size: -
J gene: TRBJ2-3
V gene: TRBV7-2
CDR3 protein: CASTVQGAADTQYF
CDR3 DNA: TGTGCCAGCACCGTACAGGGGGCAGCAGATACGCAGTATTTT

D gene: -
clone size: -
J gene: TRBJ1-1
V gene: TRBV7-9
CDR3 protein: CASTPTSRYTEAFF
CDR3 DNA: TGTGCCAGCACCCCTACGAGCAGATACACTGAAGCTTTCTTT

D gene: -
clone size: -
J gene: TRBJ1-1
V gene: TRBV19
CDR3 protein: CASSTWQRQNTEAFF
CDR3 DNA: TGTGCCAGTAGTACCTGGCAGAGGCAGAACACTGAAGCTTTCTTT

D gene: -
clone size: -
J gene: TRBJ1-1
V gene: TRBV28
CDR3 protein: CASSLIGGARTEAFF
CDR3 DNA: TGTGCCAGCAGTTTGATTGGCGGGGCTCGCACTGAAGCTTTCTTT

D gene: TRBD2
clone size: -
J gene: TRBJ2-3
V gene: TRBV9
CDR3 protein: CATHSSFPRPAGGLGVCTDTQYF
CDR3 DNA: TGTGCCACGCATTCGTCCTTCCCCCGACCAGCGGGAGGGTTGGGAGTCTGTACAGATACGCAGTATTTT

D gene: -
clone size: -
J gene: TRBJ1-1
V gene: TRBV6-4
CDR3 protein: CASFYGGSTNTEAFF
CDR3 DNA: TGTGCCAGTTTCTACGGGGGCAGCACAAACACTGAAGCTTTCTTT

D gene: -
clone size: -
J gene: TRBJ2-1
V gene: TRBV29-1
CDR3 protein: CSVVEGSPYNEQFF
CDR3 DNA: TGCAGCGTTGTTGAGGGATCCCCCTACAATGAGCAGTTCTTC